One and the same sample provided the 11 T cell receptor beta chains below, sequenced in a study of monozygotic twins with inflammatory bowel disease. TCRdb reprocessed the 5' RACE reads and stores each CDR3 protein as one record, lacking DNA. Its clone listing holds more than 350,000 distinct CDR3 sequences. Sequenced sample: blood. All receptors derive from a human donor with ulcerative colitis or Crohn's disease, or a healthy co-twin of an affected twin (not recorded which).

V usage is TRBV12-3 or TRBV12-4 and J usage is TRBJ1-2; TCRdb reports TRBD1, a call that lacks DNA to check it against. This CDR3 is 16 amino acids long. CDR3 sequence reads: CASSPPLGQGALGYTF.

The chain links TRBV14 to TRBJ1-6. This CDR3 contains 13 residues. CDR1 SGHDN and CDR2 FVKESK come from the germline V gene. The CDR3 reads CASSSQHNSPLHF. Complete variable domain (other parts from reference TRBV14 and TRBJ1-6): EAGVTQFPSHSVIEKGQTVTLRCDPISGHDNLYWYRRVMGKEIKFLLHFVKESKQDESGMPNNRFLAERTGGTYSTLKVQPAELEDSGVYFCASSSQHNSPLHFGNGTRLTVT.

The rearrangement joins TRBV20-1 to TRBJ2-1. The germline V gene encodes CDR1 DFQATT and CDR2 SNEGSKA (reference sequence). CDR3 length: 11 amino acids. CDR3 sequence: CSALTPDEQFF.

This sequence joins TRBV7-9 and TRBJ2-7; TCRdb calls TRBD1, which cannot be checked without DNA. The CDR3 is 13 residues long. Germline-derived CDR1 and CDR2 are SEHNR and FQNEAQ (reference sequence). CDR3 sequence: CASSHEGAGEQYF.

The chain carries TRBV5-1 and TRBJ2-3; the TRBD2 assignment by TCRdb is unverifiable without DNA. The CDR3 is made up of 16 amino acids. Germline V gives CDR1 SGHRS, CDR2 YFSETQ. The CDR3 here is CASSDTPGRGTDTQYF.

The V and J genes are TRBV24-1 and TRBJ1-5. Germline loops: CDR1 KGHDR, CDR2 SFDVKD. This CDR3 has 14 amino acids. Here the CDR3 reads CATSNTAVNQPQHF.

The chain has TRBV18 and TRBJ2-6. Germline V CDR1 and CDR2: KGHSH, LQKENI. This CDR3 spans 16 amino acids. The CDR3 loop is CASSPVQGSGANVLTF.

The chain recombines TRBV20-1 with TRBJ2-1; TCRdb proposes TRBD2, but this gene call is untestable without DNA. This CDR3 has 13 amino acids. The V gene's germline CDR1 is DFQATT and CDR2 SNEGSKA (reference sequence). The CDR3 loop is CSARGLEGYEQFF.

The chain is built from TRBV7-2 and TRBJ2-5; TCRdb reports TRBD1, a call that lacks DNA to check it against. This CDR3 is built from 16 residues. Germline V gene data show CDR1 as SGHTA and CDR2 as FQGNSA. This CDR3 reads CASSPRTGGRRETQYF.

CDR3 amino acids: CASSARQGTMAQYF. The rearrangement joins TRBV7-2 to TRBJ2-5; lacking DNA, the TRBD1 call made by TCRdb goes unchecked. Germline CDR1 and CDR2: SGHTA and FQGNSA. The CDR3 runs to 14 residues.

V and J are TRBV3-1 and TRBJ1-2. The CDR3 is 16 amino acids. Germline V CDR1 and CDR2: LGHDT, YNNKEL (reference sequence). CDR3 in amino acids: CASSHYGDILNYGYTF.